Given below is one TCR beta chain in context. As yet, its antigen is unknown. This entry belongs to a study of T cells in Graves' hyperthyroidism and ophthalmopathy. General study findings and limits: Most clonotypes expanded in the thyroid (above 0.001) were also present in blood. Ophthalmopathy prediction by the model preceded onset by a median about 6 months.

RNA transcripts yielded amplified TCR beta CDR3 regions. HTBI primers were employed in a first-round RT-PCR of the TCR CDR3. Each CDR3 protein is one row after TCRdb ran MiXCR on the multiplex PCR reads. The sample contains about 400,000 distinct CDR3 sequences, more than 12% of which appear only once. This CDR3 has 16 amino acids. Per the germline V gene, CDR1 is MNHNS and CDR2 is SASEGT. V dropped 7 bases and J dropped 5 bases, with 23 bases sitting between them. The diagnostic basis comprised clinical symptoms, serum thyroxine and TRAb, thyroid ultrasound and orbital computed tomography. This sequence originates from a man in his forties or fifties with Graves' ophthalmopathy. The sequencing sample was made of blood. The chain couples TRBV6-1 to TRBJ1-2, with a possible D match to TRBD1 (5 bases). The CDR3 DNA reads as TGTGCCAGCAATCCCCTGGGGGGGGACTATTGGTATGGCTACACCTTC. Its protein product is CASNPLGGDYWYGYTF.